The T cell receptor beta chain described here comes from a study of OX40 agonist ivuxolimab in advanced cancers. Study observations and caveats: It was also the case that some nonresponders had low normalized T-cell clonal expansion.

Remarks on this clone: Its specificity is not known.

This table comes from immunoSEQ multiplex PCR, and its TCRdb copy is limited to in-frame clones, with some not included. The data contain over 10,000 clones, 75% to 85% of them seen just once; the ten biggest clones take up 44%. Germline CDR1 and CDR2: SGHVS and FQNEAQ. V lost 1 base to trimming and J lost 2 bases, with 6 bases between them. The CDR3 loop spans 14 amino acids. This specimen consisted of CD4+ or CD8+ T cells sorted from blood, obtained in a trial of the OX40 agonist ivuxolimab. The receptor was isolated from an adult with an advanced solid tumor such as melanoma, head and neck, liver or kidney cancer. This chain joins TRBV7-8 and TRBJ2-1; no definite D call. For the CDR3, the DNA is TGTGCCAGCAGCTTAGACGGCACCTACAATGAGCAGTTCTTC. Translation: CASSLDGTYNEQFF.